The subject of this entry is one TCR beta chain. Its target is not known. Germline V lookup: CDR1 LGHNA, CDR2 YSLEER. Trimming left V 0 bases short and J 0 bases short, with 9 bases between. The CDR3 is made up of 15 amino acids. A 5'RACE reaction primed in the constant segment made cDNA libraries of TCR alpha and TCR beta, and these carried sample barcodes and UMIs. TCRdb re-analysed the 5' RACE reads in MiXCR, keeping a single row per CDR3 protein. The table shows about 260,000 distinct CDR3 sequences, with roughly 16% occurring only once. This specimen belongs to a study of T-cell memory formation after mild COVID-19. Study-level points and caveats: Cross-reactive memory seemingly joined, as some responding clones were found in pre-infection memory. From day 15 to 85, contracting clones were balanced between CD4 and CD8, whereas later expanders leaned toward CD4+.

This chain joins TRBV4-3 and TRBJ2-7; no clear D gene. The clonotype comes from a man aged 18 to 30 who had mild COVID-19 (a few samples of this study predate the infection). Cell type and time point are not known. The source material was PBMCs or a T cell subset sorted from them (not recorded which). The DNA for the CDR3 is TGCGCCAGCAGCCAAGATATCAGGAGCTCCTACGAGCAGTACTTC. This encodes CASSQDIRSSYEQYF.